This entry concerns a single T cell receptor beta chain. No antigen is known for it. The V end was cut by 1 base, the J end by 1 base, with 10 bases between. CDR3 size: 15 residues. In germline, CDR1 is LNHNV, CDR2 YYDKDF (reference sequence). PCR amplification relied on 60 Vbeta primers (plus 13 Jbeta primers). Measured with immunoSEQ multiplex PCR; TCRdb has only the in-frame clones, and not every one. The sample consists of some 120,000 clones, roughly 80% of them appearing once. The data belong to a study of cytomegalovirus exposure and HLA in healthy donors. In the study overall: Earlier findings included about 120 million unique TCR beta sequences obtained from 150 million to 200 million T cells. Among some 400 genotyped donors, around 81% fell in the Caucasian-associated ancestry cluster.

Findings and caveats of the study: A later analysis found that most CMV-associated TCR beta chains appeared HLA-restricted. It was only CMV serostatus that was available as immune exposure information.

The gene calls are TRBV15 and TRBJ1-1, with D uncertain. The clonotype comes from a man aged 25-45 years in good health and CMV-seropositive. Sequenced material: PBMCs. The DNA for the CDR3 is TGTGCCACCAGCAGAGGGGTAGCCCCGAACACTGAAGCTTTCTTT. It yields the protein CATSRGVAPNTEAFF.